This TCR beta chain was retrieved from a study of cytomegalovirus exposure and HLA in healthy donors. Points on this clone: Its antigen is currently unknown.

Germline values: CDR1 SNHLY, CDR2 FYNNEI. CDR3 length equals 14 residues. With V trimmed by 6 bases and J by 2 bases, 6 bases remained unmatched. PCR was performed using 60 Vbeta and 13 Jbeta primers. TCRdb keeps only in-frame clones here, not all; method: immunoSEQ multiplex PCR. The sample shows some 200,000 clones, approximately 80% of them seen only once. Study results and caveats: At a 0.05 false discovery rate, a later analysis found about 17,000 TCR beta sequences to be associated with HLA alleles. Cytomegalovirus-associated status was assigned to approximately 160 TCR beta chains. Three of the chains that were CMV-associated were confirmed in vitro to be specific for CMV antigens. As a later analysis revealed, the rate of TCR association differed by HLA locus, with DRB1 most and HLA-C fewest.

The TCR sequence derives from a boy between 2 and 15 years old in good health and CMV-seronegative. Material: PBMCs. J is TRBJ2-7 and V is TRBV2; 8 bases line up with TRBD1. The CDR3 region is CASRRTGSTYEQYF. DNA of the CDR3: TGTGCCAGCAGGAGGACAGGGTCGACCTACGAGCAGTACTTC.